This TCR beta chain was sequenced during a study of CD8+ T cells in alopecia areata. This clone has more than one count but fewer than ten. As for treatment: oral pan-JAK inhibitor, 5-10 mg twice daily. Lesional scalp punch biopsies and peripheral blood came from alopecia areata patients. RNA was isolated and reverse transcribed to cDNA, the sequencing template. TCRdb keeps only in-frame clones here, not all; method: immunoSEQ multiplex PCR. The data contain 160,000 or so clones, 58% of them seen just once; the ten biggest clones take up 16%. The sequence was obtained from a human donor with alopecia areata. This specimen consisted of CD4+ T cells sorted from blood, obtained between weeks 55 and 65, from a patient treated with tofacitinib.

The CDR3 reads CASSLDRAGTIQYF. CDR3 coding DNA: TGTGCCAGCAGTTTGGACAGGGCCGGAACGATTCAGTACTTC. The chain couples TRBV6-5 to TRBJ2-4, with 8 bases fitting TRBD1. The CDR3 has 14 amino acids. J was trimmed by 10 bases and V by 4 bases; bases with no gene match: 9. Per the germline V gene, CDR1 is MNHEY and CDR2 is SVGAGI.